Below, 30 T cell receptor beta chains from the same sample are listed, as sequenced in a study of T cell responses to AZD1222 COVID-19 vaccine. Some clones are missing from TCRdb's copy, which holds only in-frame ones; the method was immunoSEQ multiplex PCR. The data show 130,000 or so clones, around 92% seen once. The sequencing here drew on peripheral blood, taken on day 0 of AZD1222 vaccination. The receptors come from an adult in good health.

Only a few counts were recorded for this clone. V usage is TRBV5-4 and J usage is TRBJ1-6; possible D gene TRBD1, 5 bases. Germline CDR1 SGHNT, CDR2 YYREEE (reference sequence). This CDR3 region has 14 residues. V was trimmed by 4 bases and J by 6 bases, leaving 11 bases between them. CDR3 bases: TGTGCCAGCAGCCACCGGGACTCTAATTCACCCCTCCACTTT. This codes for CASSHRDSNSPLHF.

The chain links TRBV19 to TRBJ1-3; the match to TRBD1 covers 8 bases. Germline V CDR1 and CDR2: LNHDA, SQIVND (reference sequence). This CDR3 spans 16 amino acids. Losses at the gene ends were 4 bases for V and 2 bases for J; bases not matched to a gene: 7. Written as DNA, the CDR3 is TGTGCCAGTAGTAAGACAGGGGTGGTTGCTGGAAACACCATATATTTT. Translated, it gives CASSKTGVVAGNTIYF.

The chain couples TRBV5-5 to TRBJ1-1, with 9 bases that match TRBD1. The CDR3 is 15 amino acids. The germline V gene has CDR1 SGHKS and CDR2 YYEKEE (reference sequence). After removal of 3 bases from V and 3 bases from J, the junction contained 6 bases not matched to a gene. The CDR3 protein is CASSWDRAEDTEAFF. The CDR3 DNA reads TGTGCCAGCAGCTGGGACAGGGCGGAGGACACTGAAGCTTTCTTT.

J is TRBJ1-5 and V is TRBV19; no clear D. Germline loops: CDR1 LNHDA, CDR2 SQIVND (reference sequence). This CDR3 has 14 amino acids. V was trimmed by 3 bases and J by 2 bases, leaving 8 bases between them. The CDR3 DNA is TGTGCCAGTAGTATCGAAACAGGCAATCAGCCCCAGCATTTT. Translated, it gives CASSIETGNQPQHF.

The chain is built from TRBV4-1 and TRBJ2-7; 8 positions agree with TRBD1. The CDR3 is made up of 15 amino acids. Germline V gene data show CDR1 as MGHRA and CDR2 as YSYEKL. V lost 5 bases to trimming and J lost 3 bases; unmatched junction nucleotides: 9. CDR3 coding DNA: TGCGCCAGCAGCTTCCGAGCAGGGGGCAACTACGAGCAGTACTTC. It specifies CASSFRAGGNYEQYF.

This chain uses TRBV14 with TRBJ1-6; possibly TRBD1 for D (6 bases). The length of the CDR3 is 16 residues. The V end was cut by 3 bases, the J end by 6 bases, with 15 bases between. Germline V lookup: CDR1 SGHDN, CDR2 FVKESK. CDR3 loop: CASSQWAGQINSPLHF. As DNA, the CDR3 is TGTGCCAGCAGCCAGTGGGCAGGACAGATTAATTCACCCCTCCACTTT. The full variable domain, with the rest looked up from reference TRBV14 and TRBJ1-6, is EAGVTQFPSHSVIEKGQTVTLRCDPISGHDNLYWYRRVMGKEIKFLLHFVKESKQDESGMPNNRFLAERTGGTYSTLKVQPAELEDSGVYFCASSQWAGQINSPLHFGNGTRLTVT.

This chain links TRBV7-2 with TRBJ2-4; D is perhaps TRBD1 (5 bases). The germline CDR1 and CDR2 sequences are SGHTA and FQGNSA. Trimming stripped 5 bases from V and 5 bases from J, with 7 bases between. This CDR3 contains 12 residues. This CDR3 is CASSATENIQYF. In DNA, the CDR3 is TGTGCCAGCAGCGCGACAGAAAACATTCAGTACTTC.

The chain couples TRBV6-4 to TRBJ1-1; possibly TRBD1 for D (5 bases). Trimming left V 5 bases short and J 4 bases short, with 8 bases between. The CDR3 sequence is 12 residues long. CDR1 MRHNA and CDR2 SNTAGT come from the germline V gene. CDR3 residues: CASSNGGTEAFF. CDR3 sequence (DNA): TGTGCCAGCAGTAACGGGGGCACTGAAGCTTTCTTT.

J is TRBJ1-1 and V is TRBV4-2; D is ambiguous. V lost 5 bases, J lost 4 bases, and 11 bases lay in between. The CDR3 length is 13 residues. CDR1 is LGHNA, CDR2 YNFKEQ, per germline. The CDR3, as DNA: TGTGCCAGCAGCTCCGCTCCCGGCACTGAAGCTTTCTTT. Translation gives CASSSAPGTEAFF.

The rearrangement uses TRBV27 and TRBJ2-7; D uncertain. CDR3 size: 13 residues. The V gene's germline CDR1 is MNHEY and CDR2 SMNVEV (reference sequence). Between the trimmed V and J ends, which lost 7 bases and 0 bases, there was a span of 10 bases. The CDR3 bases are TGTGCCAGCAAGTTCGCCAACTCCTACGAGCAGTACTTC. It codes for CASKFANSYEQYF.

The chain employs TRBV6-2 or TRBV6-3 and TRBJ1-1, with D maybe TRBD1 (6 bases). V was shortened by 6 bases and J by 5 bases, with 22 bases between the two germline ends. The CDR3 spans 16 residues. From germline, CDR1 is MNHEY and CDR2 SVGEGT. The chain's CDR3 is CASSQFGQGQWTEAFF. The CDR3 DNA reads as TGTGCCAGCAGCCAATTTGGGCAGGGGCAGTGGACTGAAGCTTTCTTT.

The rearrangement links TRBV5-1 to TRBJ2-1; 8 bases line up with TRBD2. V lost 4 bases, J lost 2 bases, and 5 bases stayed unmatched. This CDR3 is built from 15 residues. Germline V gene sequence: CDR1 SGHRS, CDR2 YFSETQ. The CDR3 coding sequence is TGCGCCAGCAGCCTACTAGCGGAAACCTACAATGAGCAGTTCTTC. This codes for CASSLLAETYNEQFF.

The rearrangement links TRBV4-1 to TRBJ1-2, with unresolved D. The CDR3 is 15 residues long. Trimming cost V 1 base and J 3 bases, with 12 bases left between them. Germline V gene sequence: CDR1 MGHRA, CDR2 YSYEKL. The CDR3 loop is CASSQVGRRHYGYTF. Here the CDR3 DNA reads TGCGCCAGCAGCCAAGTCGGGCGCCGACACTATGGCTACACCTTC.

The chain joins TRBV7-8 to TRBJ2-5, with 10 bases lining up with TRBD2. V trimming: 1 base; J trimming: 4 bases; junction bases outside the gene matches: 9. Germline V gene lookup returns CDR1 SGHVS and CDR2 FQNEAQ. CDR3 length: 17 residues. The DNA for the CDR3 is TGTGCCAGCAGCTTAGGGAGCCTAGCGGGAGCTGGAGAGACCCAGTACTTC. It encodes CASSLGSLAGAGETQYF.

Here the CDR3 reads CSARGDKNNSPLHF. CDR3 nucleotides: TGCAGTGCTCGTGGGGACAAAAATAATTCACCCCTCCACTTT. The chain employs TRBV20-1 and TRBJ1-6; D is possibly TRBD1 (6 bases). V was shortened by 5 bases and J by 5 bases, with 13 bases between the two germline ends. CDR3 length: 14 residues. Germline CDR1 is DFQATT and CDR2 is SNEGSKA (reference sequence).

The chain combines TRBV12-5 with TRBJ1-2, with a tentative D call TRBD1 (5 bases). Per germline, CDR1 LGHNT and CDR2 FRNRAP. The germline V and J ends were trimmed by 3 bases and 8 bases, with 13 bases remaining between them. The CDR3 covers 13 residues. The CDR3 DNA is TGTGCTAGTGGTTTCTCAGGGTTTGGAGGCTACACCTTC. This codes for CASGFSGFGGYTF.

This clone was found once. The chain is built from TRBV28 and TRBJ2-5, with TRBD2 matching over 11 bases. The CDR3 contains 15 residues. Per germline, CDR1 MDHEN and CDR2 SYDVKM. Trimming at V came to 8 bases and at J to 4 bases, leaving 9 bases not matched to a gene. CDR3 sequence reads: CASGQTSGGRETQYF. For the CDR3, the DNA is TGTGCCAGCGGCCAAACTAGCGGGGGCAGAGAGACCCAGTACTTC.

The chain carries TRBV5-6 and TRBJ2-3; 8 bases agree with TRBD2. This CDR3 spans 15 amino acids. Per the germline V gene, CDR1 is SGHDT and CDR2 is YYEEEE. V lost 5 bases, J lost 4 bases, and 9 bases stayed unmatched. CDR3 region: CASRETGTSPDTQYF. The CDR3 nucleotides read TGTGCCAGCAGAGAGACCGGGACTAGTCCAGATACGCAGTATTTT.

This clone was found once. The chain couples TRBV30 to TRBJ2-3; possible D gene TRBD2, 6 bases. The CDR3 is made up of 14 amino acids. Germline assignment: CDR1 GTSNPN and CDR2 SVGIG (reference sequence). V dropped 2 bases and J dropped 0 bases, with 9 bases sitting between them. In nucleotides, the CDR3 is TGTGCCTGGAGTTCGGGAGTTAGCACAGATACGCAGTATTTT. Amino acid sequence: CAWSSGVSTDTQYF.

This clone has just one count. V gene TRBV5-6 combines with J gene TRBJ2-3; 7 bases line up with TRBD2. The V gene end was trimmed by 0 bases and the J gene end by 4 bases; junction bases not matched to a gene: 11. CDR3 length equals 17 residues. From germline, CDR1 is SGHDT and CDR2 YYEEEE. CDR3 DNA: TGTGCCAGCAGCTTGGATCTTAAAGGCGGGAGTGCAGATACGCAGTATTTT. Its protein product is CASSLDLKGGSADTQYF.

The chain carries TRBV14 and TRBJ1-2; 7 nucleotides align to TRBD1. Unmatched junction bases numbered 2, after V lost 1 base and J lost 0 bases. The CDR3 spans 15 residues. The germline CDR1 and CDR2 sequences are SGHDN and FVKESK. The CDR3 is CASSQVGQPNYGYTF. CDR3 DNA: TGTGCCAGCAGCCAAGTGGGACAGCCTAACTATGGCTACACCTTC.

The chain carries TRBV5-5 and TRBJ1-2; no clear D gene. Trimming pared 4 bases from V and 1 base from J, leaving 14 bases between. Per the germline V gene, CDR1 is SGHKS and CDR2 is YYEKEE (reference sequence). The CDR3 loop spans 15 amino acids. In DNA, the CDR3 is TGTGCCAGCAGCCCCGGGTCCTCATATAACTATGGCTACACCTTC. Translation gives CASSPGSSYNYGYTF.

CDR3 protein: CASSIGQGDANIQYF. CDR3 nucleotides: TGTGCCAGCAGTATTGGACAGGGAGATGCAAACATTCAGTACTTC. The chain links TRBV6-2 or TRBV6-3 to TRBJ2-4, with 8 bases matching TRBD1. CDR1 and CDR2 (germline): MNHEY, SVGEGT. The V and J ends lost 5 bases and 6 bases, in that order; junction bases with no gene match: 9. The CDR3 has 15 amino acids.

This CDR3 is CASRPGHSYEQYF. For the CDR3, the DNA is TGTGCCAGCAGACCGGGACACTCCTACGAGCAGTACTTC. The V gene is TRBV6-5, the J gene TRBJ2-7; tentative D call: TRBD1 (6 bases). CDR1 is MNHEY, CDR2 SVGAGI, per germline. The CDR3 sequence is 13 residues long. V shed 6 bases and J shed 0 bases, with 9 bases lying between them.

The genes are TRBV30 and TRBJ1-2, with a tentative D call TRBD1 (5 bases). Trimming cost V 0 bases and J 2 bases, with 16 bases left between them. Germline V gives CDR1 GTSNPN, CDR2 SVGIG (reference sequence). This CDR3 is built from 16 residues. The CDR3 region has the DNA TGTGCCTGGAGTGTCCCGACAGCCCGAGTGAACTATGGCTACACCTTC. This encodes CAWSVPTARVNYGYTF.

The V gene is TRBV7-9, the J gene TRBJ1-4; D not resolved. The CDR3 loop spans 14 amino acids. V dropped 4 bases and J dropped 7 bases, with 13 bases sitting between them. Germline values: CDR1 SEHNR, CDR2 FQNEAQ (reference sequence). The CDR3 DNA reads TGTGCCAGCAGCTCTGCATCCATTCCTGAAAAACTGTTTTTT. It encodes CASSSASIPEKLFF. Supplemented by reference TRBV7-9 and TRBJ1-4, the full variable domain reads DTGVSQNPRHKITKRGQNVTFRCDPISEHNRLYWYRQTLGQGPEFLTYFQNEAQLEKSRLLSDRFSAERPKGSFSTLEIQRTEQGDSAMYLCASSSASIPEKLFFGSGTQLSVL.

J is TRBJ1-6 and V is TRBV5-5; D is undetermined. The CDR3 sequence is 16 residues long. Looked up from germline, CDR1 is SGHKS and CDR2 is YYEKEE (reference sequence). V dropped 4 bases and J dropped 0 bases, with 11 bases sitting between them. The CDR3 is CASSRTQSSYNSPLHF. CDR3 nucleotides: TGTGCCAGCAGCCGGACGCAGAGCTCCTATAATTCACCCCTCCACTTT. Looking up the rest from reference TRBV5-5 and TRBJ1-6 gives the full variable domain: DAGVTQSPTHLIKTRGQQVTLRCSPISGHKSVSWYQQVLGQGPQFIFQYYEKEERGRGNFPDRFSARQFPNYSSELNVNALLLGDSALYLCASSRTQSSYNSPLHFGNGTRLTVT.

This chain links TRBV14 with TRBJ2-1; 11 bases agree with TRBD2. Germline V gene lookup returns CDR1 SGHDN and CDR2 FVKESK. The CDR3 extends over 18 amino acids. The V and J ends lost 0 bases and 9 bases, in that order; junction bases with no gene match: 13. The CDR3, as DNA: TGTGCCAGCAGCCAAGATGGTACTAGCGGGAGATTGGTCGGTGAGCAGTTCTTC. Protein: CASSQDGTSGRLVGEQFF.

CDR3 sequence reads: CASSSRGAETSEQYF. In DNA form, the CDR3 reads TGCGCCAGCAGCTCCCGGGGCGCTGAGACGTCCGAGCAGTACTTC. The V and J genes are TRBV5-1 and TRBJ2-7, with D tentatively TRBD1 or TRBD2 (5 bases each). This CDR3 region has 15 residues. Trimming removed 3 bases from V and 6 bases from J, with 19 bases in between. Per the germline V gene, CDR1 is SGHRS and CDR2 is YFSETQ.

This rearrangement joins TRBV5-5 to TRBJ1-4, with D tentatively TRBD1 (5 bases). This CDR3 contains 14 residues. The V end lost 7 bases, the J end lost 6 bases, and 16 bases lay between the germline ends. The germline V gene encodes CDR1 SGHKS and CDR2 YYEKEE (reference sequence). The CDR3 nucleotides are TGTGCCAGCCGAGGGGTTATGGCAGATGAAAAACTGTTTTTT. Amino acids: CASRGVMADEKLFF.